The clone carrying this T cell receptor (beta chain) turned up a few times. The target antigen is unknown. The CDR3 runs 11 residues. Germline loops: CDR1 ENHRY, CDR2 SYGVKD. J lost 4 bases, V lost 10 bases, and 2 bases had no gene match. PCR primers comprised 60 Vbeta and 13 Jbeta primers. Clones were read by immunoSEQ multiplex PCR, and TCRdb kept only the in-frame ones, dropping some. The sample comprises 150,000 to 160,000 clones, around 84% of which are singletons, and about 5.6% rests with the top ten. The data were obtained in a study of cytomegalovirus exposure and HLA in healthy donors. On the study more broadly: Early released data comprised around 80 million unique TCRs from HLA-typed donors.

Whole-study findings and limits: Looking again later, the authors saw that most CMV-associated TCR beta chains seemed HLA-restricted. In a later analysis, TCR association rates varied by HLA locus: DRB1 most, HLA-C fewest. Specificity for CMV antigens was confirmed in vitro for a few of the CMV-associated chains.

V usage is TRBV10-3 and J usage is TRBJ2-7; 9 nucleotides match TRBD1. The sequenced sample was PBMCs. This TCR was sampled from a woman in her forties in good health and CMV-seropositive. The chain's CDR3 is CATTGGYEQYF. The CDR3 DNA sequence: TGTGCCACGACAGGGGGGTACGAGCAGTACTTC.